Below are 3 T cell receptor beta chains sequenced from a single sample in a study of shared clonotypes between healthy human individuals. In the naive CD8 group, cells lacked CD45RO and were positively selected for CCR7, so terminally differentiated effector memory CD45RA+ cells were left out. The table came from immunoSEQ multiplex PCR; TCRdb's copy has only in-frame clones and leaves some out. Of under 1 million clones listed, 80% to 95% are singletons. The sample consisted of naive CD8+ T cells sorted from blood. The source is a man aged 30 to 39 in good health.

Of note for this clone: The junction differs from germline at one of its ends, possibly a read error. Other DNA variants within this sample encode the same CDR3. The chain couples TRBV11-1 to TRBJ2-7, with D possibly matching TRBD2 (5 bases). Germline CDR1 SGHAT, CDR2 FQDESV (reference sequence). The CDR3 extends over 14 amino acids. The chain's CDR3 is CASSLQTGAYEQYF. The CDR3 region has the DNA TGTGCCAGTAGCTTGCAAACCGGGGCCTACGAGCAGTACTTC.

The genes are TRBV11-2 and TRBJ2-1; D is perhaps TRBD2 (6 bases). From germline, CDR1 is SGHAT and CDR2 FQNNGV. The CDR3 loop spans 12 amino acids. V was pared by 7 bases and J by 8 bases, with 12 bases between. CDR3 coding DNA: TGTGCCAGCAATCCCTGGGGGGATGAGCAGTTCTTC. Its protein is CASNPWGDEQFF. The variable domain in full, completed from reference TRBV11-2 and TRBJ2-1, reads EAGVAQSPRYKIIEKRQSVAFWCNPISGHATLYWYQQILGQGPKLLIQFQNNGVVDDSQLPKDRFSAERLKGVDSTLKIQPAKLEDSAVYLCASNPWGDEQFFGPGTRLTVL.

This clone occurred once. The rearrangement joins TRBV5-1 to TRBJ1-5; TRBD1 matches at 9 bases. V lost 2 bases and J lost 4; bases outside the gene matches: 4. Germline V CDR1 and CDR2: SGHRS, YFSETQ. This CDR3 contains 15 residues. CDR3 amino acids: CASSFTGGLNQPQHF. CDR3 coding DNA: TGCGCCAGCAGCTTTACAGGGGGCCTTAATCAGCCCCAGCATTTT.